The 27 T cell receptor beta chains below all came from one sample that was sequenced in a study of cytomegalovirus exposure and HLA in healthy donors. Researchers ran the PCR with 60 Vbeta and 13 Jbeta primers. TCRdb's table, derived via immunoSEQ multiplex PCR, lists solely in-frame clones and lacks some. The sample has 110,000 or so clones, under 90% seen once. The sequencing input was PBMCs. All receptors derive from a woman aged 18 to 35 in good health and CMV-seronegative.

Notes on this clone: Its ends do not fully match the called genes, so a read error is possible. This chain uses TRBV7-2 with TRBJ1-2, with D possibly TRBD1 on 5 matching bases. The CDR3 loop spans 15 amino acids. Germline CDR1 SGHTA, CDR2 FQGNSA. This chain's CDR3 is CASSLVETASYGHTF. Here the CDR3 DNA reads TGTGCCAGCAGCTTAGTCGAGACAGCGAGCTATGGCCACACCTTC.

The chain's CDR3 is CASSLFSGDTEAFF. In DNA form, the CDR3 reads TGTGCCAGCAGCTTATTCTCGGGGGACACTGAAGCTTTCTTT. This chain links TRBV7-9 with TRBJ1-1, with D maybe TRBD1 (5 bases). The germline V and J ends were trimmed by 2 bases and 3 bases, with 10 bases remaining between them. This CDR3 has 14 residues. Germline V gene data show CDR1 as SEHNR and CDR2 as FQNEAQ (reference sequence).

In the case of this clone: This CDR3 is also generated by other DNA sequences in the sample. The chain has TRBV30 and TRBJ2-2; D remains unclear. V shed 2 bases and J shed 2 bases, with 6 bases lying between them. The CDR3 is 13 amino acids. CDR1 is GTSNPN, CDR2 SVGIG, per germline (reference sequence). The DNA for the CDR3 is TGTGCCTGGAGTCTTTTAAACACCGGGGAGCTGTTTTTT. Amino acids: CAWSLLNTGELFF.

The rearrangement links TRBV19 to TRBJ1-1, with D possibly TRBD1 on 6 matching bases. V shed 8 bases and J shed 4 bases, with 23 bases lying between them. The CDR3 totals 16 residues. CDR1 is LNHDA, CDR2 SQIVND, per germline (reference sequence). The DNA for the CDR3 is TGTGCCAGTGGCTCGCGGGGGCGGCAGGGATTCACTGAAGCTTTCTTT. Translation gives CASGSRGRQGFTEAFF. The variable domain in full, completed from reference TRBV19 and TRBJ1-1, reads DGGITQSPKYLFRKEGQNVTLSCEQNLNHDAMYWYRQDPGQGLRLIYYSQIVNDFQKGDIAEGYSVSREKKESFPLTVTSAQKNPTAFYLCASGSRGRQGFTEAFFGQGTRLTVV.

V and J are TRBV28 and TRBJ2-7; 8 positions match TRBD2. Trimming cost V 5 bases and J 2 bases; bases outside gene matches: 8. CDR1 is MDHEN, CDR2 SYDVKM, per germline. CDR3 length: 15 residues. For the CDR3, the DNA is TGTGCCAGCAGTCCTGGACTAGCTTGGGCCTACGAGCAGTACGTC. Protein: CASSPGLAWAYEQYV.

J is TRBJ1-1 and V is TRBV6-5; a weak D match, TRBD1 (5 bases). The V and J ends lost 4 bases and 0 bases respectively, with 12 bases between them. This CDR3 spans 15 amino acids. The V gene's germline CDR1 is MNHEY and CDR2 SVGAGI. CDR3 region: CASSSKGQLNTEAFF. For the CDR3, the DNA is TGTGCCAGCAGTTCCAAAGGACAATTGAACACTGAAGCTTTCTTT.

V gene TRBV15 combines with J gene TRBJ2-5; D call uncertain. The germline CDR1 and CDR2 sequences are LNHNV and YYDKDF (reference sequence). CDR3 length equals 13 residues. Trimming removed 1 base at V and 5 bases at J, with 8 bases between. This chain's CDR3 is CATSRGLVETQYF. CDR3 DNA: TGTGCCACCAGCAGAGGTCTAGTTGAGACCCAGTACTTC.

J is TRBJ1-1 and V is TRBV12-5; no firm D call. V dropped 0 bases and J dropped 3 bases, with 14 bases sitting between them. This CDR3 comprises 16 residues. The V gene's germline CDR1 is LGHNT and CDR2 FRNRAP. The CDR3 protein is CASGLVPSGRDTEAFF. The CDR3, as DNA: TGTGCTAGTGGTTTGGTGCCGTCCGGGAGGGACACTGAAGCTTTCTTT.

The CDR3 DNA sequence: TGTGCCAGCAGCAATGCCCGGACAGGGGGTGGAGAGACCCAGTACTTC. It yields the protein CASSNARTGGGETQYF. The chain joins TRBV13 to TRBJ2-5; 10 nucleotides align to TRBD1. The germline CDR1 and CDR2 sequences are PRHDT and FYEKMQ (reference sequence). V lost 5 bases to trimming and J lost 4 bases; unmatched junction nucleotides: 10. This CDR3 is 16 amino acids long.

This clone was seen a handful of times. The CDR3, as DNA: TGTGCCATCGCGGGAAGCAATGAGCAGTTCTTC. The encoded protein is CAIAGSNEQFF. This chain links TRBV7-9 with TRBJ2-1; D possibly corresponds to TRBD2 (6 bases). The CDR3 totals 11 residues. CDR1 and CDR2 (germline): SEHNR, FQNEAQ (reference sequence). V lost 10 bases and J lost 6, with 10 bases in between. Using reference TRBV7-9 and TRBJ2-1 for the parts outside the CDR3, the full variable domain is DTGVSQNPRHKITKRGQNVTFRCDPISEHNRLYWYRQTLGQGPEFLTYFQNEAQLEKSRLLSDRFSAERPKGSFSTLEIQRTEQGDSAMYLCAIAGSNEQFFGPGTRLTVL.

The gene calls are TRBV5-4 and TRBJ2-1, with a weak D call TRBD2 (5 bases). This CDR3 comprises 16 residues. Trimming cost V 4 bases and J 5 bases, with 19 bases left between them. Germline assignment: CDR1 SGHNT and CDR2 YYREEE (reference sequence). The CDR3 DNA reads TGTGCCAGCAGCGTCGCGGCCACTAGGACGAACAATGAGCAGTTCTTC. This sequence encodes CASSVAATRTNNEQFF.

This chain joins TRBV6-5 and TRBJ1-2; D may be TRBD1 (6 bases). Germline CDR1 and CDR2: MNHEY and SVGAGI. V was pared by 0 bases and J by 5 bases, with 13 bases between. The CDR3 is 15 amino acids. CDR3 in amino acids: CASSYSGGASYGYTF. Here the CDR3 DNA reads TGTGCCAGCAGTTACTCGGGGGGGGCTAGTTATGGCTACACCTTC.

The rearrangement joins TRBV2 to TRBJ1-1; weak D call: TRBD1 (6 bases). The germline V gene has CDR1 SNHLY and CDR2 FYNNEI. Trimming stripped 4 bases from V and 1 base from J, with 13 bases between. The CDR3 totals 15 residues. CDR3 nucleotides: TGTGCCAGCAGTGGGGGGCAGGGCGGGAACACTGAAGCTTTCTTT. Residues: CASSGGQGGNTEAFF.

The chain recombines TRBV7-9 with TRBJ1-4; TRBD1 aligns across 8 bases. CDR1 SEHNR and CDR2 FQNEAQ come from the germline V gene (reference sequence). The CDR3 has 15 amino acids. The ends lost 3 bases at V and 7 bases at J; junction bases unmatched: 7. CDR3 loop: CASSFSGTGGEKLFF. CDR3 nucleotide sequence: TGTGCCAGCAGCTTCTCCGGGACAGGTGGTGAAAAACTGTTTTTT.

V usage is TRBV28 and J usage is TRBJ1-2; maybe TRBD1 (6 bases). The length of the CDR3 is 12 residues. The V end lost 8 bases, the J end lost 4 bases, and 11 bases lay between the germline ends. Germline-derived CDR1 and CDR2 are MDHEN and SYDVKM. CDR3 DNA sequence: TGTGCCAGCCAGGGGTTTTTCTATGGCTACACCTTC. This encodes CASQGFFYGYTF.

The chain recombines TRBV18 with TRBJ2-5; no firm D call. The V and J ends lost 1 base and 1 base respectively, with 7 bases between them. Germline values: CDR1 KGHSH, CDR2 LQKENI. CDR3 size: 14 residues. Here the CDR3 reads CASSPQSLQETQYF. The CDR3 DNA is TGTGCCAGCTCACCACAGTCACTCCAAGAGACCCAGTACTTC.

The V gene is TRBV27, the J gene TRBJ1-4; D might be TRBD1 (6 bases). The CDR3 is made up of 13 amino acids. V was clipped by 8 bases and J by 5 bases, with 12 bases between them. From germline, CDR1 is MNHEY and CDR2 SMNVEV (reference sequence). This CDR3 is CASGRDTNEKLFF. CDR3 coding DNA: TGTGCCAGCGGCAGGGACACCAATGAAAAACTGTTTTTT.

V and J are TRBV4-2 and TRBJ1-2, with 7 bases matching TRBD1. The CDR3 is 15 amino acids. The germline CDR1 and CDR2 sequences are LGHNA and YNFKEQ. Trimming cost V 0 bases and J 7 bases; bases outside gene matches: 8. CDR3 in DNA: TGTGCCAGCAGCCAAGATGTTGGGGCAGGGGGTGGCTACACCTTC. Amino acids: CASSQDVGAGGGYTF.

This chain links TRBV6-4 with TRBJ2-2; D is possibly TRBD2 (5 bases). The CDR3 has 16 residues. V was clipped by 8 bases and J by 0 bases, with 16 bases between them. CDR1 and CDR2 from the germline V gene are MRHNA and SNTAGT. CDR3 DNA: TGTGCCAGCTCTCGAGAGGGTCATTCGAACACCGGGGAGCTGTTTTTT. This translates into CASSREGHSNTGELFF.

This clone has a single count. The chain employs TRBV5-6 and TRBJ2-1; TRBD2 agrees at 13 bases. This CDR3 is 18 amino acids long. V dropped 0 bases and J dropped 1; count of bases not matched to a gene: 4. Germline V gene sequence: CDR1 SGHDT, CDR2 YYEEEE. The CDR3 protein is CASSLGTSGSRSYNEQFF. The DNA of the CDR3 is TGTGCCAGCAGCTTGGGGACTAGCGGGAGTAGGTCCTACAATGAGCAGTTCTTC.

The chain is built from TRBV18 and TRBJ2-3, with 15 bases that match TRBD2. The length of the CDR3 is 18 residues. Germline-derived CDR1 and CDR2 are KGHSH and LQKENI. V trimming: 0 bases; J trimming: 4 bases; junction bases outside the gene matches: 5. CDR3 coding DNA: TGTGCCAGCTCACCACCGGGACTAGCGGGAGGTCGGGCAGATACGCAGTATTTT. Protein sequence: CASSPPGLAGGRADTQYF.

The chain uses TRBV28 and TRBJ1-1, with 10 bases identical to TRBD1. The V and J ends lost 3 bases and 7 bases, in that order; junction bases with no gene match: 5. This CDR3 is 14 amino acids long. CDR1 and CDR2 (germline): MDHEN, SYDVKM. The CDR3 region has the DNA TGTGCCAGCAGTTTCCCCGGGACAGGGGTTGAAGCTTTCTTT. It is translated as CASSFPGTGVEAFF.

This chain uses TRBV30 with TRBJ2-2; TRBD2 might be the D (5 bases). In germline, CDR1 is GTSNPN, CDR2 SVGIG (reference sequence). The CDR3 is 16 amino acids. Trimming took 6 bases from V and 10 from J, leaving 27 bases between them. Here the CDR3 DNA reads TGTGCCTGCAAATCAGGAGGATTCCGAGTTTTGACGGAGCTGTTTTTT. It is translated as CACKSGGFRVLTELFF.

The chain uses TRBV27 and TRBJ1-1; weak D call: TRBD1 (6 bases). From germline, CDR1 is MNHEY and CDR2 SMNVEV (reference sequence). V gave up 4 bases and J gave up 7 bases, with 16 bases separating them. The CDR3 spans 14 residues. CDR3 in DNA: TGTGCCAGCAGTTCCACCTCAGGGGCCCTTGAAGCTTTCTTT. Translation gives CASSSTSGALEAFF.

The chain is built from TRBV5-4 and TRBJ2-1, with 10 bases aligning to TRBD2. CDR3 length: 15 amino acids. The V segment lost 0 bases and the J segment 10 bases; nucleotides outside the gene matches: 7. The germline CDR1 and CDR2 sequences are SGHNT and YYREEE (reference sequence). The CDR3 here is CASSLVGTSGTEQFF. CDR3 DNA sequence: TGTGCCAGCAGCTTGGTAGGTACTAGCGGGACCGAGCAGTTCTTC.

The chain couples TRBV13 to TRBJ1-2; TRBD1 might be the D (5 bases). The V end lost 2 bases, the J end lost 3 bases, and 16 bases lay between the germline ends. The CDR3 contains 16 residues. The germline V gene encodes CDR1 PRHDT and CDR2 FYEKMQ (reference sequence). DNA of the CDR3: TGTGCCAGCAGCTTACCCTCAAACAGGATTGACTATGGCTACACCTTC. Translation gives CASSLPSNRIDYGYTF. Using reference TRBV13 and TRBJ1-2 for the parts outside the CDR3, the full variable domain is AAGVIQSPRHLIKEKRETATLKCYPIPRHDTVYWYQQGPGQDPQFLISFYEKMQSDKGSIPDRFSAQQFSDYHSELNMSSLELGDSALYFCASSLPSNRIDYGYTFGSGTRLTVV.

The rearrangement joins TRBV2 to TRBJ2-7; D uncertain. V lost 5 bases and J 2 bases, leaving 16 bases between the germline ends. The CDR3 consists of 15 residues. In germline, CDR1 is SNHLY, CDR2 FYNNEI. This CDR3 reads CASSPNPGRTYEQYF. CDR3 bases: TGTGCCAGCAGTCCTAATCCGGGTCGAACCTACGAGCAGTACTTC.